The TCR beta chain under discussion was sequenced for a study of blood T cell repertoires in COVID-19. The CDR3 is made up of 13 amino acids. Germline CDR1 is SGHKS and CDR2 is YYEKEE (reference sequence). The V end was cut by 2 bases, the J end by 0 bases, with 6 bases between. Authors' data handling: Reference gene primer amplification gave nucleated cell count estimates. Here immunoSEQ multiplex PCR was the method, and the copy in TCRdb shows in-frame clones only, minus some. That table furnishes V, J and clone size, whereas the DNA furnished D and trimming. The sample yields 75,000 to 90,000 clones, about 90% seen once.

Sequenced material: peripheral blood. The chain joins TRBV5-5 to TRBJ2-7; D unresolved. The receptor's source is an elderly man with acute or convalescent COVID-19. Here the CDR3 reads CASSLRLSYEQYF. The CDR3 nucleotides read TGTGCCAGCAGCTTACGACTCTCCTACGAGCAGTACTTC.